The 8 T cell receptor beta chains listed next were all sequenced from one sample in a study of T cell repertoires in cytomegalovirus infection. TCRdb called the reads again in MiXCR, with one record for every CDR3 protein. The sample lists approximately 320,000 distinct CDR3 sequences; 8% to 9.5% were seen once. The material sequenced was PBMCs. Receptors were obtained from a human donor in good health (CMV status not recorded). Some clones in this sample may be carry-over from other donors' samples.

This clonotype was seen ten or more times. The chain joins TRBV7-2 to TRBJ2-3; D is ambiguous. CDR1 is SGHTA, CDR2 FQGNSA, per germline. Trimming pared 4 bases from V and 0 bases from J, leaving 17 bases between. This CDR3 contains 17 residues. Written as DNA, the CDR3 is TGTGCCAGCAGCTCCTACACCTACAGAACTAGCACAGATACGCAGTATTTT. Amino acid sequence: CASSSYTYRTSTDTQYF.

A few counts support this clonotype. This rearrangement joins TRBV5-4 to TRBJ1-2, with TRBD1 matching over 9 bases. The CDR3 totals 14 residues. J was trimmed by 8 bases and V by 4 bases; bases with no gene match: 9. Germline V gene data show CDR1 as SGHNT and CDR2 as YYREEE (reference sequence). The CDR3 spells CASSGKQGADGYTF. The CDR3 region has the DNA TGTGCCAGCAGCGGAAAACAGGGGGCGGACGGCTACACCTTC.

This rearrangement joins TRBV29-1 to TRBJ2-1; TRBD2 matches 15 bases. This CDR3 comprises 15 residues. Germline V lookup: CDR1 SQVTM, CDR2 ANQGSEA. J gave up 7 bases and V 4 bases, and 5 bases lay outside the gene matches. CDR3 sequence: CSVASGTSGGNEQFF. The CDR3 DNA follows: TGCAGCGTTGCCTCCGGGACTAGCGGGGGGAATGAGCAGTTCTTC.

With respect to this clonotype: A much bigger clone sits one base away, suggesting this may be a read error. The CDR3 reads CASSLTGISGNNEQFF. In nucleotides, the CDR3 is TGTGCCAGCAGCTTAACAGGGATTAGCGGGAACAATGAGCAGTTCTTC. The rearrangement joins TRBV7-2 to TRBJ2-1, with 8 bases lining up with TRBD2. The CDR3 sequence is 16 residues long. The V gene's germline CDR1 is SGHTA and CDR2 FQGNSA. The junction had 8 bases not matched to a gene; V was cut back by 2 bases and J by 5 bases.

This clonotype occurred many times. The genes are TRBV6-1 and TRBJ2-7; tentatively, D is TRBD1 or TRBD2 (6 bases each). The CDR3 sequence is 15 residues long. V gave up 5 bases and J gave up 1 base, with 15 bases separating them. CDR1 is MNHNS, CDR2 SASEGT, per germline. In nucleotides, the CDR3 is TGTGCCAGCAGTTCACACACAGGGACTTCCTACGAGCAGTACTTC. This encodes CASSSHTGTSYEQYF.

The V and J genes are TRBV14 and TRBJ2-1, with 9 bases aligning to TRBD2. The V gene end was trimmed by 5 bases and the J gene end by 3 bases; junction bases not matched to a gene: 5. The CDR3 covers 15 residues. Germline CDR1 and CDR2: SGHDN and FVKESK. This chain's CDR3 is CASSVSGSYYNEQFF. The CDR3 DNA reads as TGTGCCAGCAGCGTTAGCGGGAGTTACTACAATGAGCAGTTCTTC. Full variable domain (remainder filled in from reference TRBV14 and TRBJ2-1): EAGVTQFPSHSVIEKGQTVTLRCDPISGHDNLYWYRRVMGKEIKFLLHFVKESKQDESGMPNNRFLAERTGGTYSTLKVQPAELEDSGVYFCASSVSGSYYNEQFFGPGTRLTVL.

This clonotype showed up just a few times. The chain is built from TRBV9 and TRBJ2-1; D may match TRBD1 or TRBD2 (5 bases each). CDR1 is SGDLS and CDR2 is YYNGEE in the germline V gene. V was cut by 2 bases and J by 3 bases, with 18 bases left in between. The CDR3 is made up of 17 amino acids. The CDR3 region has the DNA TGTGCCAGCAGCGTTGACCCGACGGGGACCGGCTACAATGAGCAGTTCTTC. Translated, it gives CASSVDPTGTGYNEQFF.

This clonotype was observed many times. The rearrangement uses TRBV19 and TRBJ2-5; D uncertain. Trimming took 3 bases from V and 4 from J, leaving 12 bases between them. CDR1 LNHDA and CDR2 SQIVND come from the germline V gene (reference sequence). This CDR3 comprises 14 residues. CDR3 nucleotide sequence: TGTGCCAGTAGTATGGCCCCACCGTTAGAGACCCAGTACTTC. This sequence encodes CASSMAPPLETQYF.